The source of this TCR beta chain is a study of regulatory T cells in long-lasting Graves disease. On the study more broadly: Graves' patients (newly diagnosed) had been on antithyroid drugs under 3 months.

This CDR3 comprises 15 residues. With 1 base removed from V and 1 base from J, the gap between germline ends came to 10 bases. Germline CDR1 MDHEN, CDR2 SYDVKM. Construction of TCR beta libraries relied on iRepertoire HTBI primers and on Arm-PCR targeting CDR3 regions. MiXCR, run by TCRdb on the multiplex PCR reads, gives a single entry per CDR3 protein. The data hold about half a million distinct CDR3 sequences, with around 13% observed a single time. Time point defined: newly diagnosed GD, antithyroid drugs for less than 3 months. The TCR library was made from RNA that had been extracted from PBMCs in TRIzol. In this sample, this clonotype turned up a few times. The same data also went into a second study, on T cells in Graves' hyperthyroidism and ophthalmopathy. That source notes: Clinical symptoms, serum thyroxine and TRAb, thyroid ultrasound and orbital computed tomography were used for the diagnoses.

The receptor was derived from a woman aged 25 to 39 with Graves disease. The sequencing here drew on peripheral blood mononuclear cells (PBMCs), taken at new diagnosis, from a patient treated with antithyroid drugs. The chain has TRBV28 and TRBJ1-2; D is unresolved. CDR3 amino acids: CASSLLVLHNYGYTF. CDR3 in DNA: TGTGCCAGCAGTTTATTAGTGCTCCATAACTATGGCTACACCTTC.